Following are 20 T cell receptor beta chains from one sample sequenced in a study of blood T cell repertoires in COVID-19. TCRdb's copy holds only in-frame clones and misses some; the assay was immunoSEQ multiplex PCR. This sample yields about 70,000 clones, of which 90% to 95% are seen a single time; just over 2.5% belongs to the top ten. Sequenced material: peripheral blood. All receptors derive from a man aged 45-65 years with COVID-19, enrolled during active disease.

The genes are TRBV5-1 and TRBJ2-7; the D gene is possibly TRBD2 (5 bases). The germline CDR1 and CDR2 sequences are SGHRS and YFSETQ. The CDR3 is made up of 14 amino acids. The V end lost 2 bases, the J end lost 7 bases, and 16 bases lay between the germline ends. The CDR3 protein is CASSLVSGTREQYF. The CDR3 coding sequence is TGCGCCAGCAGCTTAGTCTCCGGAACTAGAGAGCAGTACTTC. Supplemented by reference TRBV5-1 and TRBJ2-7, the full variable domain reads KAGVTQTPRYLIKTRGQQVTLSCSPISGHRSVSWYQQTPGQGLQFLFEYFSETQRNKGNFPGRFSGRQFSNSRSEMNVSTLELGDSALYLCASSLVSGTREQYFGPGTRLTVT.

The gene calls are TRBV10-3 and TRBJ2-1; 10 bases match TRBD2. Losses at the gene ends were 8 bases for V and 6 bases for J; bases not matched to a gene: 4. The CDR3 covers 13 residues. The germline CDR1 and CDR2 sequences are ENHRY and SYGVKD. CDR3 DNA: TGTGCCATCCTGGCTAGCGGGAGCAATGAGCAGTTCTTC. The encoded protein is CAILASGSNEQFF.

This chain uses TRBV9 with TRBJ1-2, with no clear D. Trimming shortened V by 0 bases and J by 4 bases, and 10 bases separated the two germline ends. This CDR3 is built from 14 residues. Germline V gives CDR1 SGDLS, CDR2 YYNGEE. The CDR3 DNA sequence: TGTGCCAGCAGCGTAGACCCAGCAGGCTATGGCTACACCTTC. As protein: CASSVDPAGYGYTF.

The rearrangement uses TRBV29-1 and TRBJ2-5, with 8 bases lining up with TRBD1. The V gene's germline CDR1 is SQVTM and CDR2 ANQGSEA. The CDR3 extends over 15 amino acids. V was pared by 4 bases and J by 3 bases, with 10 bases of the junction left unmatched. CDR3 bases: TGCAGCGTTGCTGAGTCCGGGACAGGAAAAGAGACCCAGTACTTC. Its translation: CSVAESGTGKETQYF.

This rearrangement joins TRBV9 to TRBJ2-7; possibly TRBD1 for D (6 bases). Germline V gene sequence: CDR1 SGDLS, CDR2 YYNGEE. The ends were cut back, 1 base at V and 3 bases at J, with 11 bases in the middle. This CDR3 is 14 amino acids long. DNA for the CDR3: TGTGCCAGCAGCGTAAACCCAGGGGTCTACGAGCAGTACTTC. Protein: CASSVNPGVYEQYF.

The gene calls are TRBV24-1 and TRBJ2-1; 7 bases are a match to TRBD2. The CDR3 has 16 residues. Trimming cost V 4 bases and J 4 bases; bases outside gene matches: 9. From germline, CDR1 is KGHDR and CDR2 SFDVKD. This chain's CDR3 is CATSDPSGGGYNEQFF. DNA for the CDR3: TGTGCCACCAGTGACCCTTCGGGAGGCGGTTACAATGAGCAGTTCTTC.

This clone is a singleton in its sample. The rearrangement uses TRBV5-1 and TRBJ2-1; 14 positions match TRBD2. Germline CDR1 is SGHRS and CDR2 is YFSETQ. Unmatched junction bases numbered 7, after V lost 0 bases and J lost 8 bases. This CDR3 region has 17 residues. The CDR3 coding sequence is TGCGCCAGCAGCTTGGCCCGACTAGCGGGAGGGTTAGATGAGCAGTTCTTC. Translating gives CASSLARLAGGLDEQFF.

The V and J genes are TRBV3-1 (or the pseudogene TRBV3-2) and TRBJ2-1, with D perhaps matching TRBD1 (6 bases). The CDR3 extends over 18 amino acids. Trimming took 4 bases from V and 0 from J, leaving 19 bases between them. Germline CDR1 is LGHDT and CDR2 is YNNKEL (reference sequence). DNA of the CDR3: TGTGCCAGCAGCCGAAGGGGGATTGCGGTTAGCTCCTACAATGAGCAGTTCTTC. This gives the protein CASSRRGIAVSSYNEQFF.

The J gene is TRBJ2-5, the V gene TRBV19; D is uncertain. The CDR3 is made up of 16 amino acids. Germline V gives CDR1 LNHDA, CDR2 SQIVND (reference sequence). Trimming cost V 4 bases and J 5 bases, with 20 bases left between them. This chain's CDR3 is CASSKVLKQKIETQYF. The CDR3 DNA follows: TGTGCCAGTAGTAAGGTTCTGAAACAGAAAATCGAGACCCAGTACTTC.

This clone came up once. The V call is TRBV30, the J call TRBJ2-1, with 8 bases lining up with TRBD1. The CDR3 spans 14 residues. In germline, CDR1 is GTSNPN, CDR2 SVGIG (reference sequence). V dropped 5 bases and J dropped 1; count of bases not matched to a gene: 4. The CDR3 here is CAWGTGGSYNEQFF. The CDR3 bases are TGTGCCTGGGGAACAGGGGGGTCCTACAATGAGCAGTTCTTC.

The chain has TRBV5-4 and TRBJ2-7; 7 nucleotides align to TRBD1. CDR1 is SGHNT and CDR2 is YYREEE in the germline V gene (reference sequence). V lost 0 bases and J lost 6; bases outside the gene matches: 9. The CDR3 is 15 residues long. The CDR3 region has the DNA TGTGCCAGCAGCTTGGGACAGGGCGCGGGCGGCGAGCAGTACGTC. Amino acid sequence: CASSLGQGAGGEQYV.

The V gene is TRBV27, the J gene TRBJ2-1; a weak D match, TRBD1 (5 bases). In germline, CDR1 is MNHEY, CDR2 SMNVEV (reference sequence). The CDR3 length is 16 residues. Trimming cost V 3 bases and J 5 bases, with 17 bases left between them. DNA for the CDR3: TGTGCCAGCAGTTTTTATGGTGGGGCCAAAAACAATGAGCAGTTCTTC. The encoded protein is CASSFYGGAKNNEQFF.

The chain recombines TRBV9 with TRBJ2-3; 7 bases are a match to TRBD2. Germline V gives CDR1 SGDLS, CDR2 YYNGEE. This CDR3 has 14 amino acids. J lost 0 bases, V lost 3 bases, and 1 base had no gene match. CDR3: CASSASGSTDTQYF. CDR3 sequence (DNA): TGTGCCAGCAGCGCTAGCGGAAGCACAGATACGCAGTATTTT.

This clone was detected once. The chain couples TRBV29-1 to TRBJ2-3; 14 bases map to TRBD2. The V and J ends lost 7 bases and 7 bases, in that order; junction bases with no gene match: 7. The CDR3 spans 14 residues. CDR1 SQVTM and CDR2 ANQGSEA come from the germline V gene. CDR3 bases: TGCAGCGCCACGGGACTAGCGGGAGTTAATACGCAGTATTTT. Encoded protein: CSATGLAGVNTQYF.

The V and J genes are TRBV27 and TRBJ1-1; the D gene is possibly TRBD1 (5 bases). There are 14 residues in the CDR3. The V end lost 1 base, the J end lost 1 base, and 7 bases lay between the germline ends. Germline values: CDR1 MNHEY, CDR2 SMNVEV (reference sequence). CDR3 loop: CASSLYRWNTEAFF. CDR3 nucleotide sequence: TGTGCCAGCAGTTTATACAGGTGGAACACTGAAGCTTTCTTT.

The J gene is TRBJ1-5, the V gene TRBV19; 9 bases match TRBD1. This CDR3 contains 19 residues. CDR1 is LNHDA and CDR2 is SQIVND in the germline V gene (reference sequence). The J segment lost 2 bases and the V segment lost 9 bases, leaving 20 bases of the junction unmatched. For the CDR3, the DNA is TGTGCCAGCACCCGGGACAGGGATCTGGTACTTAAGGGCAATCAGCCCCAGCATTTT. It yields the protein CASTRDRDLVLKGNQPQHF. The variable domain in full, with the rest retrieved from reference TRBV19 and TRBJ1-5, is DGGITQSPKYLFRKEGQNVTLSCEQNLNHDAMYWYRQDPGQGLRLIYYSQIVNDFQKGDIAEGYSVSREKKESFPLTVTSAQKNPTAFYLCASTRDRDLVLKGNQPQHFGDGTRLSIL.

This clone was seen only a few times. This rearrangement joins TRBV7-3 to TRBJ2-7; TRBD1 aligns across 9 bases. Germline V lookup: CDR1 SGHTA, CDR2 FQGTGA. V shed 5 bases, J shed 1 base, and the junction held 12 bases outside the gene matches. This CDR3 comprises 17 residues. The CDR3 is CASSTDRGVNRSYEQYF. The CDR3, as DNA: TGTGCCAGCAGCACGGACAGGGGAGTGAATAGGTCCTACGAGCAGTACTTC.

The chain employs TRBV19 and TRBJ2-4, with D possibly being TRBD1 (6 bases). V gave up 7 bases and J gave up 2 bases, with 12 bases separating them. The CDR3 covers 14 residues. The germline V gene has CDR1 LNHDA and CDR2 SQIVND (reference sequence). The CDR3, as DNA: TGTGCCAGTATTGCAACAGGGCCCAAAAACATTCAGTACTTC. It translates to CASIATGPKNIQYF. Supplemented by reference TRBV19 and TRBJ2-4, the full variable domain reads DGGITQSPKYLFRKEGQNVTLSCEQNLNHDAMYWYRQDPGQGLRLIYYSQIVNDFQKGDIAEGYSVSREKKESFPLTVTSAQKNPTAFYLCASIATGPKNIQYFGAGTRLSVL.

The chain has TRBV28 and TRBJ2-7; TRBD2 might be the D (5 bases). The CDR3 totals 14 residues. Germline CDR1 and CDR2: MDHEN and SYDVKM. V was trimmed by 6 bases and J by 0 bases, leaving 12 bases between them. For the CDR3, the DNA is TGTGCCAGCAGCTCCGGGGATAGCTCCTACGAGCAGTACTTC. This sequence encodes CASSSGDSSYEQYF.

The J gene is TRBJ2-5, the V gene TRBV4-2; TRBD1 aligns across 7 bases. CDR1 and CDR2 from the germline V gene are LGHNA and YNFKEQ. Trimming removed 4 bases from V and 3 bases from J; junction bases left unmatched: 5. The CDR3 runs 14 residues. The DNA of the CDR3 is TGTGCCAGCAGCCTCGGTACAGGGGAAGAGACCCAGTACTTC. Amino acids: CASSLGTGEETQYF.